Shown below are 16 T cell receptor beta chains from a single sample sequenced in a study of graft-versus-host responses after intestinal transplantation. Repertoires were generated with immunoSEQ multiplex PCR, while TCRdb's copy carries only in-frame clones and drops some. The repertoire has some 110,000 clones, around nine tenths of them found once; the top ten carry about 0.2%. These TCRs' antigens remain unknown. The sequencing used unstimulated CD4+ T cells sorted from spleen or lymph node cells, collected before transplant. The receptors shown here come from a human donor who was the organ donor for an intestinal transplant.

Turning to this clone: The junction departs from the called germline gene at one end, perhaps through a read error. The gene calls are TRBV7-8 and TRBJ2-1; D perhaps matches TRBD2 (5 bases). Germline V lookup: CDR1 SGHVS, CDR2 FQNEAQ. This CDR3 has 13 residues. The CDR3 protein is CAGRRTVYNEQFF. In DNA, the CDR3 is TGTGCCGGCAGGAGGACGGTCTACAATGAGCAGTTCTTC. Full variable domain (outside the CDR3, taken from reference TRBV7-8 and TRBJ2-1): GAGVSQSPRYKVAKRGQDVALRCDPISGHVSLFWYQQALGQGPEFLTYFQNEAQLDKSGLPSDRFFAERPEGSVSTLKIQRTQQEDSAVYLCAGRRTVYNEQFFGPGTRLTVL.

The rearrangement links TRBV7-2 to TRBJ2-7; possibly TRBD1 or TRBD2 for D (5 bases each). The V end lost 0 bases, the J end lost 5 bases, and 14 bases lay between the germline ends. The CDR3 sequence is 15 residues long. Germline V gene sequence: CDR1 SGHTA, CDR2 FQGNSA. CDR3 nucleotides: TGTGCCAGCAGCTTAGCTGGGGCTAGCTTCGACGAGCAGTACTTC. Protein sequence: CASSLAGASFDEQYF. Looking up the rest from reference TRBV7-2 and TRBJ2-7 gives the full variable domain: GAGVSQSPSNKVTEKGKDVELRCDPISGHTALYWYRQSLGQGLEFLIYFQGNSAPDKSGLPSDRFSAERTGGSVSTLTIQRTQQEDSAVYLCASSLAGASFDEQYFGPGTRLTVT.

About this clone: Additional DNA sequences in this sample encode the identical CDR3. The rearrangement joins TRBV20-1 to TRBJ2-1; no reliable D call. Germline lookup yields CDR1 DFQATT and CDR2 SNEGSKA (reference sequence). The ends were cut back, 3 bases at V and 7 bases at J, with 7 bases in the middle. This CDR3 is 11 amino acids long. CDR3 sequence: CSARVRNEQFF. CDR3 sequence (DNA): TGCAGTGCTAGGGTCCGTAATGAGCAGTTCTTC.

The chain has TRBV4-3 and TRBJ2-3, with 10 bases that match TRBD2. Germline V CDR1 and CDR2: LGHNA, YSLEER. CDR3 size: 17 residues. The trim removed 0 bases at V and 3 bases at J, leaving 6 bases unmatched. Written as DNA, the CDR3 is TGCGCCAGCAGCCAAGACCGACTAGCGGGTAGGACAGATACGCAGTATTTT. This codes for CASSQDRLAGRTDTQYF.

The chain carries TRBV7-2 and TRBJ1-5, with D possibly TRBD1 on 5 matching bases. The CDR3 extends over 13 amino acids. CDR1 SGHTA and CDR2 FQGNSA come from the germline V gene. V shed 6 bases and J shed 3 bases, with 9 bases lying between them. In DNA form, the CDR3 reads TGTGCCAGCAGACGACAGACCAATCAGCCCCAGCATTTT. It translates to CASRRQTNQPQHF. The entire variable domain, with the rest obtained from reference TRBV7-2 and TRBJ1-5, is as follows: GAGVSQSPSNKVTEKGKDVELRCDPISGHTALYWYRQSLGQGLEFLIYFQGNSAPDKSGLPSDRFSAERTGGSVSTLTIQRTQQEDSAVYLCASRRQTNQPQHFGDGTRLSIL.

This clone has a single count. V gene TRBV6-1 combines with J gene TRBJ1-1; TRBD1 might be the D (5 bases). The CDR3 contains 13 residues. V lost 5 bases to trimming and J lost 6 bases, with 13 bases between them. From germline, CDR1 is MNHNS and CDR2 SASEGT. The CDR3 region has the DNA TGTGCCAGCAGTAGGACGTCGGGGGCTGAAGCTTTCTTT. Translation: CASSRTSGAEAFF.

The rearrangement joins TRBV6-6 to TRBJ2-7; TRBD2 agrees at 9 bases. Germline V lookup: CDR1 MNHNY, CDR2 SVGAGI (reference sequence). V dropped 4 bases and J dropped 5; count of bases not matched to a gene: 9. The length of the CDR3 is 15 residues. DNA of the CDR3: TGTGCCAGCAGTTCCTACGGGCGGGAGGGAGACGAGCAGTACTTC. Residues: CASSSYGREGDEQYF.

The chain employs TRBV18 and TRBJ2-5, with a possible D match to TRBD1 (5 bases). CDR1 is KGHSH, CDR2 LQKENI, per germline. V lost 1 base and J lost 2, with 14 bases in between. The CDR3 runs to 16 residues. The CDR3 here is CASSPRRRQLQETQYF. The CDR3 DNA is TGTGCCAGCTCACCACGACGGAGACAGCTACAAGAGACCCAGTACTTC.

The V gene is TRBV19, the J gene TRBJ1-1, with D maybe TRBD1 (5 bases). Germline V gene data show CDR1 as LNHDA and CDR2 as SQIVND (reference sequence). The CDR3 totals 13 residues. Trimming took off 5 bases at V and 3 bases at J, with 10 bases between the two ends. CDR3 DNA: TGTGCCAGTAGTGCGGGACTGGACACTGAAGCTTTCTTT. Translated: CASSAGLDTEAFF.

This clone has a single count. This chain connects TRBV18 to TRBJ1-2; tentative D call: TRBD1 (6 bases). The CDR3 totals 16 residues. The germline CDR1 and CDR2 sequences are KGHSH and LQKENI. V gave up 5 bases and J gave up 4 bases, with 20 bases separating them. CDR3 in DNA: TGTGCCAGCTCAGCCCTAGGGGGACGGATCACCTATGGCTACACCTTC. It specifies CASSALGGRITYGYTF.

The chain employs TRBV30 and TRBJ2-5; 12 nucleotides line up with TRBD2. J lost 3 bases, V lost 2 bases, and 7 bases had no gene match. There are 16 residues in the CDR3. Per germline, CDR1 GTSNPN and CDR2 SVGIG (reference sequence). The CDR3 bases are TGTGCCTGGAGTCCCCGACTAGCGGGAGATGAAGAGACCCAGTACTTC. Protein product: CAWSPRLAGDEETQYF.

On this clone: Within the sample, other DNA sequences also encode this same CDR3. The chain uses TRBV5-1 and TRBJ2-7, with TRBD1 matching over 7 bases. The V segment lost 0 bases and the J segment 2 bases; nucleotides outside the gene matches: 2. Germline V CDR1 and CDR2: SGHRS, YFSETQ. There are 14 residues in the CDR3. CDR3 nucleotide sequence: TGCGCCAGCAGCTTGGGGCAGGGGGCCTACGAGCAGTACTTC. Its translation is CASSLGQGAYEQYF.

The rearrangement uses TRBV11-2 and TRBJ2-2; no definite D call. This CDR3 is built from 12 residues. The germline V gene encodes CDR1 SGHAT and CDR2 FQNNGV. Trimming left V 2 bases short and J 5 bases short, with 3 bases between. As DNA, the CDR3 is TGTGCCAGCAGCTTAAGGACCGGGGAGCTGTTTTTT. Its protein product is CASSLRTGELFF.

In this sample, this clone turned up once. The gene calls are TRBV6-5 and TRBJ2-7, with D possibly called TRBD1 or TRBD2 (5 bases each). With 5 bases removed from V and 2 bases from J, the gap between germline ends came to 16 bases. Germline V gene data show CDR1 as MNHEY and CDR2 as SVGAGI. CDR3 size: 15 residues. CDR3 residues: CASSRQPSGPYEQYF. CDR3 DNA sequence: TGTGCCAGCAGTCGACAACCTTCGGGACCCTACGAGCAGTACTTC.

This clone was observed a few times. The genes are TRBV6-5 and TRBJ2-2; D not resolved. Trimming pared 0 bases from V and 6 bases from J, leaving 11 bases between. Germline V CDR1 and CDR2: MNHEY, SVGAGI. This CDR3 has 15 residues. DNA for the CDR3: TGTGCCAGCAGTTACTCGGTTCCCTCCTCCGGGGAGCTGTTTTTT. Protein product: CASSYSVPSSGELFF.

The chain has TRBV30 and TRBJ2-7; TRBD1 or TRBD2 may be the D gene (5 bases each). The V gene lost 4 bases and the J gene lost 3 bases, with 13 bases spanning the gap. This CDR3 spans 13 amino acids. CDR1 GTSNPN and CDR2 SVGIG come from the germline V gene (reference sequence). The chain's CDR3 is CAWTPIGGYEQYF. The CDR3 region has the DNA TGTGCCTGGACCCCAATTGGGGGCTACGAGCAGTACTTC.